Below, 27 T cell receptor beta chains from the same sample are listed, as sequenced in a study of blood T cell repertoires in COVID-19. The repertoire was sequenced with immunoSEQ multiplex PCR; TCRdb's copy has only in-frame clones and lacks some. Among roughly 27,000 clones listed, 80% to 90% were seen once. Input material: peripheral blood. The receptors shown here come from a human donor in a cohort sampled during active COVID-19.

This chain connects TRBV2 to TRBJ2-7; 7 bases are shared with TRBD1. The V gene's germline CDR1 is SNHLY and CDR2 FYNNEI. J lost 0 bases, V lost 8 bases, and 7 bases had no gene match. The CDR3 runs 14 residues. The CDR3 coding sequence is TGTGCCAGCCGCCGGGACAGAAGCTCCTACGAGCAGTACTTC. Amino acids: CASRRDRSSYEQYF.

The V gene is TRBV15, the J gene TRBJ2-5, with a tentative D call TRBD1 (5 bases). The germline V gene encodes CDR1 LNHNV and CDR2 YYDKDF (reference sequence). With 5 bases removed from V and 5 bases from J, the gap between germline ends came to 15 bases. This CDR3 has 14 residues. The CDR3 sequence: CATSQGVVRETQYF. The CDR3 region has the DNA TGTGCCACCAGCCAAGGGGTTGTCCGGGAGACCCAGTACTTC.

This clone has only one observation. The chain is built from TRBV9 and TRBJ2-2, with TRBD2 identical over 8 bases. Germline V gene data show CDR1 as SGDLS and CDR2 as YYNGEE. The CDR3 covers 14 residues. The V gene end was trimmed by 4 bases and the J gene end by 4 bases; junction bases not matched to a gene: 3. The CDR3 sequence is CASSLAGGTGELFF. Written as DNA, the CDR3 is TGTGCCAGCAGCCTCGCGGGGGGCACCGGGGAGCTGTTTTTT.

V is TRBV6-5 and J is TRBJ1-6; 7 bases are shared with TRBD1. This CDR3 region has 14 residues. Unmatched junction bases numbered 7, after V lost 8 bases and J lost 6 bases. Looked up from germline, CDR1 is MNHEY and CDR2 is SVGAGI. Here the CDR3 DNA reads TGTGCCAGCCGATCCGGGACAGCTAATTCACCCCTCCACTTT. This encodes CASRSGTANSPLHF.

The rearrangement uses TRBV5-1 and TRBJ2-6; TRBD1 matches at 8 bases. With V trimmed by 4 bases and J by 8 bases, 8 bases remained unmatched. CDR1 is SGHRS and CDR2 is YFSETQ in the germline V gene. There are 15 residues in the CDR3. CDR3 nucleotides: TGCGCCAGCAGCGCGACGACAGGGGATTCCAACGTCCTGACTTTC. Translated, it gives CASSATTGDSNVLTF. Combining the CDR3 with reference TRBV5-1 and TRBJ2-6 gives the whole variable domain KAGVTQTPRYLIKTRGQQVTLSCSPISGHRSVSWYQQTPGQGLQFLFEYFSETQRNKGNFPGRFSGRQFSNSRSEMNVSTLELGDSALYLCASSATTGDSNVLTFGAGSRLTVL.

The CDR3 coding sequence is TGTGCCAGCAGCTTAGTAGGGACAGCCTCTGGAAACACCATATATTTT. It codes for CASSLVGTASGNTIYF. The chain links TRBV7-2 to TRBJ1-3; TRBD1 aligns across 7 bases. The CDR3 has 16 residues. Germline CDR1 SGHTA, CDR2 FQGNSA. Germline trimming cut 1 base from V and 0 bases from J; bases unmatched to any gene: 3.

J is TRBJ2-2 and V is TRBV10-3, with a tentative D call TRBD1 (6 bases). CDR3 length equals 14 residues. Trimming took 7 bases from V and 3 from J, leaving 12 bases between them. The germline V gene has CDR1 ENHRY and CDR2 SYGVKD. This CDR3 reads CAINVAGDTGELFF. As DNA, the CDR3 is TGTGCCATCAATGTTGCAGGGGACACCGGGGAGCTGTTTTTT.

This chain's CDR3 is CASSYRGSRLNTEAFF. The CDR3 coding sequence is TGTGCCAGCAGTTACCGGGGATCCCGCCTGAACACTGAAGCTTTCTTT. The chain employs TRBV6-5 and TRBJ1-1; unclear D gene. The length of the CDR3 is 16 residues. The germline V gene has CDR1 MNHEY and CDR2 SVGAGI. V was cut by 2 bases and J by 0 bases, with 13 bases left in between.

The sample holds one count of this clone. The chain is built from TRBV30 and TRBJ1-4; the D is unclear. The CDR3 length is 15 residues. The ends were cut back, 0 bases at V and 3 bases at J, with 11 bases in the middle. Germline V lookup: CDR1 GTSNPN, CDR2 SVGIG (reference sequence). The CDR3 region is CAWSVPGFPNEKLFF. CDR3 DNA: TGTGCCTGGAGTGTACCGGGGTTCCCTAATGAAAAACTGTTTTTT.

V and J are TRBV24-1 and TRBJ1-2; 8 bases map to TRBD1. The CDR3 has 13 residues. Germline values: CDR1 KGHDR, CDR2 SFDVKD. V shed 6 bases and J 4 bases; nucleotides not matched to a gene: 3. The CDR3 protein is CATSPTGGYGYTF. The DNA for the CDR3 is TGTGCCACCAGTCCTACAGGGGGCTATGGCTACACCTTC.

The chain joins TRBV20-1 to TRBJ2-4, with D possibly being TRBD2 (7 bases). The length of the CDR3 is 11 residues. The ends were cut back, 7 bases at V and 7 bases at J, with 11 bases in the middle. Germline V lookup: CDR1 DFQATT, CDR2 SNEGSKA (reference sequence). The CDR3 region has the DNA TGCAGTGATTGGGGGGGCAACATTCAGTACTTC. Its protein is CSDWGGNIQYF.

The gene calls are TRBV28 and TRBJ1-1; D unresolved. Germline values: CDR1 MDHEN, CDR2 SYDVKM. The CDR3 extends over 17 amino acids. Trimming shortened V by 5 bases and J by 0 bases, and 19 bases separated the two germline ends. CDR3 in DNA: TGTGCCAGCAGTACGGGAGACATTATCGTTTTGAACACTGAAGCTTTCTTT. Translation: CASSTGDIIVLNTEAFF.

This clone was counted a single time. This chain uses TRBV7-9 with TRBJ1-1; 7 bases fit TRBD1. Germline V gene lookup returns CDR1 SEHNR and CDR2 FQNEAQ (reference sequence). The CDR3 spans 14 residues. With 5 bases clipped from V and 1 base from J, the junction kept 4 bases outside the gene matches. The CDR3 reads CASSQRTGNTEAFF. The CDR3 nucleotides read TGTGCCAGCAGCCAACGGACAGGGAACACTGAAGCTTTCTTT.

The chain employs TRBV7-2 and TRBJ2-3, with TRBD2 identical over 10 bases. Germline V gives CDR1 SGHTA, CDR2 FQGNSA. V shed 0 bases and J 6 bases; nucleotides not matched to a gene: 3. The CDR3 is made up of 15 amino acids. CDR3 coding DNA: TGTGCCAGCAGCTTAGCACTAGCGGGGACCGATACGCAGTATTTT. This translates into CASSLALAGTDTQYF.

The chain employs TRBV19 and TRBJ2-7; TRBD2 is a possible D gene (5 bases). This CDR3 is built from 15 residues. The V gene lost 0 bases and the J gene lost 0 bases, with 9 bases spanning the gap. Germline CDR1 is LNHDA and CDR2 is SQIVND (reference sequence). This chain's CDR3 is CASSIDHGLSYEQYF. The CDR3 DNA is TGTGCCAGTAGTATAGATCACGGACTCTCCTACGAGCAGTACTTC. The full variable domain, in which reference TRBV19 and TRBJ2-7 provide the parts outside the CDR3, is DGGITQSPKYLFRKEGQNVTLSCEQNLNHDAMYWYRQDPGQGLRLIYYSQIVNDFQKGDIAEGYSVSREKKESFPLTVTSAQKNPTAFYLCASSIDHGLSYEQYFGPGTRLTVT.

The chain has TRBV3-1 (or the pseudogene TRBV3-2) and TRBJ2-3; D is perhaps TRBD2 (6 bases). The CDR3 sequence is 14 residues long. Trimming took off 5 bases at V and 0 bases at J, with 9 bases between the two ends. The V gene's germline CDR1 is LGHDT and CDR2 YNNKEL (reference sequence). The CDR3: CASSTRGSTDTQYF. CDR3 nucleotide sequence: TGTGCCAGCAGCACGCGGGGAAGCACAGATACGCAGTATTTT.

The chain links TRBV19 to TRBJ1-5; D is unclear. V shed 2 bases and J shed 0 bases, with 11 bases lying between them. Germline CDR1 LNHDA, CDR2 SQIVND (reference sequence). This CDR3 spans 16 amino acids. The CDR3 region has the DNA TGTGCCAGTAGTATAATCGATTGGCATAGCAATCAGCCCCAGCATTTT. This sequence encodes CASSIIDWHSNQPQHF. The whole variable domain, remainder taken from reference TRBV19 and TRBJ1-5, is DGGITQSPKYLFRKEGQNVTLSCEQNLNHDAMYWYRQDPGQGLRLIYYSQIVNDFQKGDIAEGYSVSREKKESFPLTVTSAQKNPTAFYLCASSIIDWHSNQPQHFGDGTRLSIL.

This rearrangement joins TRBV18 to TRBJ1-1; 9 positions agree with TRBD1. CDR1 is KGHSH, CDR2 LQKENI, per germline. V gave up 3 bases and J gave up 1 base; unmatched junction bases: 6. The CDR3 loop spans 16 amino acids. The CDR3 nucleotides are TGTGCCAGCTCACCTAAAACAGGGGGCTGGAACACTGAAGCTTTCTTT. Its translation is CASSPKTGGWNTEAFF.

V and J are TRBV10-3 and TRBJ2-3; D ambiguous. From germline, CDR1 is ENHRY and CDR2 SYGVKD. There are 13 residues in the CDR3. Trimming stripped 2 bases from V and 1 base from J, with 4 bases between. The CDR3 sequence: CAISEGRTDTQYF. The CDR3 nucleotides are TGTGCCATCAGTGAGGGGCGCACAGATACGCAGTATTTT.

This chain links TRBV28 with TRBJ2-3, with 7 nucleotides matching TRBD2. CDR1 MDHEN and CDR2 SYDVKM come from the germline V gene. The V gene end was trimmed by 6 bases and the J gene end by 6 bases; junction bases not matched to a gene: 9. The CDR3 loop spans 14 amino acids. CDR3: CASSPWTRADTQYF. CDR3 nucleotides: TGTGCCAGCAGCCCCTGGACTAGGGCCGATACGCAGTATTTT.

V gene TRBV2 combines with J gene TRBJ2-3; 7 bases fit TRBD1. The ends lost 1 base at V and 2 bases at J; junction bases unmatched: 6. Germline CDR1 SNHLY, CDR2 FYNNEI. The CDR3 has 16 residues. CDR3 amino acids: CASSEVGTVITDTQYF. CDR3 bases: TGTGCCAGCAGTGAAGTCGGGACAGTGATCACAGATACGCAGTATTTT.

This clone was observed a single time. This sequence joins TRBV6-5 and TRBJ2-7; 7 bases are a match to TRBD1. CDR1 and CDR2 from the germline V gene are MNHEY and SVGAGI. There are 15 residues in the CDR3. V was clipped by 6 bases and J by 3 bases; unmatched bases: 11. DNA for the CDR3: TGTGCCAGCAGCCTTACGGGACAGCAGTTCTACGAGCAGTACTTC. It specifies CASSLTGQQFYEQYF.

The V call is TRBV5-6, the J call TRBJ2-4; D gene ambiguous. Germline loops: CDR1 SGHDT, CDR2 YYEEEE. Trimming pared 4 bases from V and 8 bases from J, leaving 13 bases between. CDR3 length equals 13 residues. CDR3 loop: CASSRWSRDIQYF. CDR3 nucleotide sequence: TGTGCCAGCAGCCGCTGGTCCCGGGACATTCAGTACTTC.

The gene calls are TRBV5-1 and TRBJ2-7, with D possibly matching TRBD1 (5 bases). This CDR3 has 15 amino acids. Germline CDR1 is SGHRS and CDR2 is YFSETQ. Trimming cost V 5 bases and J 0 bases, with 15 bases left between them. DNA of the CDR3: TGCGCCAGCAGTATGAATACAGGAAGCTCCTACGAGCAGTACTTC. Amino acid sequence: CASSMNTGSSYEQYF.

This clone was detected once. The chain links TRBV4-3 to TRBJ2-1, with a tentative D call TRBD2 (6 bases). Per the germline V gene, CDR1 is LGHNA and CDR2 is YSLEER. The length of the CDR3 is 15 residues. The V gene lost 1 base and the J gene lost 6 bases, with 13 bases spanning the gap. The CDR3: CASSQAGTSTNEQFF. CDR3 DNA sequence: TGCGCCAGCAGCCAAGCCGGGACTTCGACCAATGAGCAGTTCTTC.

J is TRBJ2-3 and V is TRBV12-5; D possibly corresponds to TRBD2 (5 bases). Trimming removed 6 bases from V and 0 bases from J, with 16 bases in between. Per the germline V gene, CDR1 is LGHNT and CDR2 is FRNRAP. This CDR3 has 16 residues. The CDR3 coding sequence is TGTGCTAGTGGCCGCCCCTGGGGAGATAGCACAGATACGCAGTATTTT. Translating it yields CASGRPWGDSTDTQYF.

The chain couples TRBV29-1 to TRBJ2-2; tentative D call: TRBD1 (6 bases). This CDR3 is 14 amino acids long. Between the trimmed V and J ends, which lost 6 bases and 2 bases, there was a span of 13 bases. CDR1 SQVTM and CDR2 ANQGSEA come from the germline V gene. CDR3 DNA sequence: TGCAGCGTCCTAGGGACATTAAACACCGGGGAGCTGTTTTTT. Protein sequence: CSVLGTLNTGELFF.